The 15 T cell receptor beta chains given below trace back to one sample, sequenced in a study of T cells in localized non-small cell lung cancer. The assay was immunoSEQ multiplex PCR, and TCRdb's table has in-frame clones only and misses some. Counted here are 52,000 or so clones, roughly 90% occurring once; the ten biggest clones make up 18%. This material consisted of peripheral blood, taken before any cancer treatment. These receptor sequences come from an older male donor with stage III squamous cell lung carcinoma.

The chain couples TRBV9 to TRBJ2-2, with TRBD2 matching over 10 bases. V lost 3 bases to trimming and J lost 6 bases; unmatched junction nucleotides: 5. There are 15 residues in the CDR3. Germline values: CDR1 SGDLS, CDR2 YYNGEE. The CDR3 sequence is CASSAPLAGAGELFF. CDR3 nucleotides: TGTGCCAGCAGCGCCCCTCTAGCGGGAGCCGGGGAGCTGTTTTTT. The full variable domain, its missing parts supplied by reference TRBV9 and TRBJ2-2, is DSGVTQTPKHLITATGQRVTLRCSPRSGDLSVYWYQQSLDQGLQFLIQYYNGEERAKGNILERFSAQQFPDLHSELNLSSLELGDSALYFCASSAPLAGAGELFFGEGSRLTVL.

The chain joins TRBV7-3 to TRBJ1-1; TRBD1 agrees at 9 bases. Germline CDR1 is SGHTA and CDR2 is FQGTGA. The CDR3 is made up of 14 amino acids. V gave up 5 bases and J gave up 6 bases; unmatched junction bases: 7. The DNA of the CDR3 is TGTGCCAGCAGCCCTCGGACAGGGGCGGCTGAAGCTTTCTTT. Its translation is CASSPRTGAAEAFF.

The chain combines TRBV5-1 with TRBJ2-1; D may match TRBD1 or TRBD2 (5 bases each). The CDR3 is made up of 16 amino acids. The V and J ends lost 4 bases and 2 bases respectively, with 16 bases between them. Germline V CDR1 and CDR2: SGHRS, YFSETQ. CDR3 sequence (DNA): TGCGCCAGCAGCCCTCCGGGACCGAGGACCTACAATGAGCAGTTCTTC. Its protein product is CASSPPGPRTYNEQFF.

The gene calls are TRBV7-9 and TRBJ1-2, with D possibly being TRBD1 (5 bases). Germline V gene data show CDR1 as SEHNR and CDR2 as FQNEAQ (reference sequence). The CDR3 is 13 amino acids. V was trimmed by 2 bases and J by 4 bases, leaving 8 bases between them. The CDR3 nucleotides are TGTGCCAGCAGCTTACCAGGGTCCTATGGCTACACCTTC. Its protein product is CASSLPGSYGYTF. Looking up the rest from reference TRBV7-9 and TRBJ1-2 gives the full variable domain: DTGVSQNPRHKITKRGQNVTFRCDPISEHNRLYWYRQTLGQGPEFLTYFQNEAQLEKSRLLSDRFSAERPKGSFSTLEIQRTEQGDSAMYLCASSLPGSYGYTFGSGTRLTVV.

The V and J genes are TRBV29-1 and TRBJ2-7, with 13 bases identical to TRBD2. Per germline, CDR1 SQVTM and CDR2 ANQGSEA. This CDR3 spans 13 amino acids. J lost 3 bases, V lost 6 bases, and 2 bases had no gene match. CDR3 residues: CSVRTSGSYEQYF. DNA for the CDR3: TGCAGCGTCCGGACTAGCGGGAGCTACGAGCAGTACTTC.

In regard to this clone: One end of the junction varies from germline; a read error may be responsible. This chain connects TRBV7-9 to TRBJ2-7; possibly TRBD2 for D (6 bases). The length of the CDR3 is 12 residues. Germline V gene lookup returns CDR1 SEHNR and CDR2 FQNEAQ (reference sequence). The CDR3 region is CASSLARGVTEF. In DNA, the CDR3 is TGTGCCAGCAGCTTAGCGCGCGGGGTTACCGAGTTC.

The rearrangement links TRBV10-3 to TRBJ2-5; D remains ambiguous. The J call may not be correct, given that the DNA end is closer to TRBJ2-7. Germline V gene sequence: CDR1 ENHRY, CDR2 SYGVKD. This CDR3 is 12 amino acids long. Here the CDR3 reads CAISEQNYEQYF. The CDR3 DNA is TGTGCCATCAGTGAGCAGAACTACGAGCAGTACTTC.

The chain links TRBV7-8 to TRBJ2-7; 10 bases are shared with TRBD1. The J segment lost 6 bases and the V segment lost 8 bases, leaving 10 bases of the junction unmatched. CDR3 size: 14 residues. CDR1 and CDR2 (germline): SGHVS, FQNEAQ. Here the CDR3 reads CASLPGQGNVEQYF. The DNA for the CDR3 is TGTGCCAGCCTACCGGGACAGGGGAATGTCGAGCAGTACTTC.

The chain's CDR3 is CASWDRHSGNTIYF. CDR3 nucleotides: TGTGCCAGTTGGGACAGACACTCTGGAAACACCATATATTTT. J is TRBJ1-3 and V is TRBV6-1; TRBD1 aligns across 7 bases. CDR1 and CDR2 (germline): MNHNS, SASEGT. The CDR3 extends over 14 amino acids. V was clipped by 9 bases and J by 0 bases; unmatched bases: 5.

This sequence joins TRBV12-5 and TRBJ2-5; no definite D call. The CDR3 spans 16 residues. V lost 0 bases and J lost 1, with 12 bases in between. Germline values: CDR1 LGHNT, CDR2 FRNRAP. CDR3 sequence reads: CASGLVGRRAQETQYF. DNA of the CDR3: TGTGCTAGTGGTTTGGTAGGACGTCGGGCCCAAGAGACCCAGTACTTC.

The rearrangement links TRBV28 to TRBJ1-1, with 9 bases matching TRBD1. The germline gives CDR1 MDHEN, CDR2 SYDVKM. The ends lost 5 bases at V and 1 base at J; junction bases unmatched: 5. The CDR3 totals 15 residues. CDR3 in amino acids: CASSPPTGGNTEAFF. CDR3 nucleotide sequence: TGTGCCAGCAGTCCGCCGACAGGGGGGAACACTGAAGCTTTCTTT.

The rearrangement links TRBV7-8 to TRBJ2-5, with a possible D match to TRBD2 (6 bases). The last part of the DNA fits TRBJ2-7 better; the J call may be wrong. CDR3 length: 15 amino acids. CDR1 and CDR2 from the germline V gene are SGHVS and FQNEAQ. CDR3 in DNA: TGTGCCAGCAGCTACCGGGACTGGGGGAACTACGAGCAGTACTTC. It yields the protein CASSYRDWGNYEQYF.

This clone was observed once. The J gene is TRBJ1-1, the V gene TRBV21-1. TRBV21-1 corresponds to a pseudogene. The CDR3 extends over 14 amino acids. The CDR3 region is CASVGRTGGTEAFF. CDR3 coding DNA: TGTGCCAGCGTTGGACGGACCGGCGGCACTGAAGCTTTCTTT.

J is TRBJ1-4 and V is TRBV5-1; 7 positions match TRBD1. This CDR3 comprises 15 residues. V lost 4 bases and J lost 6; bases outside the gene matches: 9. CDR1 is SGHRS and CDR2 is YFSETQ in the germline V gene. DNA of the CDR3: TGCGCCAGCAGCCCCCGACAGGGACAGTATGAAAAACTGTTTTTT. It codes for CASSPRQGQYEKLFF.

This chain links TRBV29-1 with TRBJ1-1, with 7 bases lining up with TRBD1. The CDR3 runs to 13 residues. The trim removed 6 bases at V and 7 bases at J, leaving 11 bases unmatched. Germline lookup yields CDR1 SQVTM and CDR2 ANQGSEA. CDR3 sequence reads: CSVERQGEGEAFF. The CDR3 DNA is TGCAGCGTCGAACGACAGGGAGAAGGTGAAGCTTTCTTT.